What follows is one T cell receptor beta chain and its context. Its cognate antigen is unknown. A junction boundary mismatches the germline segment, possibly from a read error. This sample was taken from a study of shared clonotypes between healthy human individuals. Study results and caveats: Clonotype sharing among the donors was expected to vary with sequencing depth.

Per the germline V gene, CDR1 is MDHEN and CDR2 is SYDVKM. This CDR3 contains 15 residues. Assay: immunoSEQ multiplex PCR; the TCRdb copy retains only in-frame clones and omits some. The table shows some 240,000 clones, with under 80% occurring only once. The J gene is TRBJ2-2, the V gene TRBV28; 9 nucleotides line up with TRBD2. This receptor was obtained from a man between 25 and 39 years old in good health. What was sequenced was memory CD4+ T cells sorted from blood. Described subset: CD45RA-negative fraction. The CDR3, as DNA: TGTGCCACCAGTCGGCGGGAGGGCCGTACCGGGGAGCTGTTTTTT. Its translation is CATSRREGRTGELFF. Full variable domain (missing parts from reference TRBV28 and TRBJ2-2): DVKVTQSSRYLVKRTGEKVFLECVQDMDHENMFWYRQDPGLGLRLIYFSYDVKMKEKGDIPEGYSVSREKKERFSLILESASTNQTSMYLCATSRREGRTGELFFGEGSRLTVL.